The source of this T cell receptor delta chain is a study of γδ T cells in repeated Plasmodium falciparum infection. TCRdb re-processed the multiplex PCR reads via CATT. Of roughly 90,000 delta-chain clones in the sample, more than 0.85% were seen once. CDR3 length: 24 amino acids. CDR1 is GEAIGNYY and CDR2 is EKD in the germline V gene. The sample holds many counts of this clone. What it recognizes is unknown. The protein TCRdb gives is from a much larger clone and does not agree with this DNA's translation at residue 3, likely a read error; the protein shown here comes from the DNA. Flow sorting of PBMC yielded separate Vgamma9/Vdelta2+ and Vdelta2-negative gammadelta T cell populations for bulk repertoire analysis. Overall study results and limits: Malian children's Vdelta2-negative repertoires appeared more expanded and less diverse than Australians'.

Sequencing was performed on gamma-delta T cells from blood. This receptor was taken from a pool of human donors (malaria-infected and uninfected, not separated). The rearrangement uses TRDV2 and TRDJ3; TRDD2 might be the D (6 bases). TCRdb gives no J gene; it was assigned here by matching the DNA to germline. The CDR3 reads CAYDTVLRSGETDRSSWDTRQMFF. Written as DNA, the CDR3 is TGTGCCTATGACACCGTCCTACGGTCGGGAGAAACAGATAGAAGCTCCTGGGACACCCGACAGATGTTTTTC.